This T cell receptor (beta chain) was sequenced in a study of cytomegalovirus exposure and HLA in healthy donors. The CDR3 has 14 residues. The V gene's germline CDR1 is SGDLS and CDR2 YYNGEE. The germline V and J ends were trimmed by 3 bases and 2 bases, with 12 bases remaining between them. Study outcomes and limitations: 87-base-pair reads could not separate some V segments, including TRBV6-2 and TRBV6-3.

Primers included in the PCR were 60 Vbeta and 13 Jbeta primers. Profiled with immunoSEQ multiplex PCR; TCRdb holds only in-frame clones, not every one. Among some 90,000 clones listed, roughly 70% were seen once. Regarding this clone: Its antigen remains unidentified.

The sample was PBMCs. V gene TRBV9 combines with J gene TRBJ2-7, with a tentative D call TRBD2 (5 bases). The TCR sequence derives from a man aged 50-60 years in good health and CMV-seronegative. As DNA, the CDR3 is TGTGCCAGCAGCGGGGTGGAGGCAGCCTACGAGCAGTACTTC. Translated: CASSGVEAAYEQYF.